This T cell receptor (beta chain) was documented in a study of blood T cells in healthy people across ages. Study findings and constraints: Any changes in expanded clonotypes were possibly confounded, as donor CMV status remained unknown. Diversity estimates drawn from one million T cells were deemed underestimates.

It was with a sample-barcoded 5' primer and a J-beta primer mix that a second PCR of roughly 7 to 12 cycles was run. Unique molecular identifiers of 12 random nucleotides labeled each cDNA. Every sample gave at least 2.5 million paired-end reads containing CDR3. TCRdb used MiXCR to reprocess the 5' RACE reads, holding one entry per CDR3 protein. The repertoire consists of about 680,000 distinct CDR3 sequences, with around 48% occurring once and the leading ten covering around 32%. As concerns this clonotype: Antigen unknown. Mismatch with germline at one junction end may stem from a read error.

This CDR3 contains 13 residues. The clonotype was recovered from a woman aged 55-70 years in good health. V and J are TRBV12-3 or TRBV12-4 and TRBJ1-5, with D possibly matching TRBD1 (6 bases). The specimen sequenced was blood. CDR3 in DNA: TGTGCGAGCAGTTTGGGGGGGCCTCAGCCCCAGCATTTT. Translated, it gives CASSLGGPQPQHF.